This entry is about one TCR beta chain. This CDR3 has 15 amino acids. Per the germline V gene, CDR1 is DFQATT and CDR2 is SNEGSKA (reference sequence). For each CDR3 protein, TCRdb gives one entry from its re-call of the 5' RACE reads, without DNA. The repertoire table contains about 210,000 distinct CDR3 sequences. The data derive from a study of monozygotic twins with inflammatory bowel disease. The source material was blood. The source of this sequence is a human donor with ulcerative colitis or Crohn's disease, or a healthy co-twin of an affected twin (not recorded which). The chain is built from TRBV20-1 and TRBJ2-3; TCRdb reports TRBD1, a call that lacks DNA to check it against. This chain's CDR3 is CSARKVALSTDTQYF.